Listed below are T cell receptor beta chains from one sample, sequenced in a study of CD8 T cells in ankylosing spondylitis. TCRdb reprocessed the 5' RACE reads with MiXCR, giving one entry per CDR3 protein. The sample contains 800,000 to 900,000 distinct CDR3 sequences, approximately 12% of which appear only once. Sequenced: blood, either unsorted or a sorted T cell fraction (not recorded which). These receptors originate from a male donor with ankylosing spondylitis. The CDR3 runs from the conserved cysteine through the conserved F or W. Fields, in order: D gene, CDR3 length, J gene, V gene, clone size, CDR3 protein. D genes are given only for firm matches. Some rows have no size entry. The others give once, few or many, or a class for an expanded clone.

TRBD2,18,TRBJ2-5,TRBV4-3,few,CASSQDLAGGVSQETQYF
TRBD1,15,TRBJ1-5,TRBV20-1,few,CSARTDRGLNQPQHF
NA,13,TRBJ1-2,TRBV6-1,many,CGCRPRASYGYTF
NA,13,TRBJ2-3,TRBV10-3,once,CAISDRVTDTQYF
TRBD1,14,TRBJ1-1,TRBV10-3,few,CAISPQGRNTEAFF
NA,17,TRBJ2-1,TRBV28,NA,CASSLPWAGSSYNEQFF
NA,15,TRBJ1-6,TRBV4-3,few,CASSQGFGGVSPLHF
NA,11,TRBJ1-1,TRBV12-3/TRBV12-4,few,CASSRTNKAFF
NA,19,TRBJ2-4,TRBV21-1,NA,CASSKEYQGLALAKNIQYF
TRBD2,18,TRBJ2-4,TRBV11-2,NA,CASSPWVSGSSAKNIQYF
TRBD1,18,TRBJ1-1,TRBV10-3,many,CAISDKQGWSGTTTEAFF
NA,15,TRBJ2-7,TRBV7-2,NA,CASSLVPRISYEQYF
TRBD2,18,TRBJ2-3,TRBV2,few,CASSRRPSGTRGTDTQYF
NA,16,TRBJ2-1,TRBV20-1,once,CSARDQRAGSYNEQFF
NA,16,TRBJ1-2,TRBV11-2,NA,CASSTRKPWPHYGYTF
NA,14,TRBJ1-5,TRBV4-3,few,CASSHGQYNQPQHF
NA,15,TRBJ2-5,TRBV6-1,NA,CASSVRDPRGETQYF
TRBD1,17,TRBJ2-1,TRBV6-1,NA,CASSLNGRDRGMGEQFF
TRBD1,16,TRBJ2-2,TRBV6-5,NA,CASSYGQGSSTGELFF
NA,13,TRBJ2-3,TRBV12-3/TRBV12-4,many,CASSLGDPDTQYF
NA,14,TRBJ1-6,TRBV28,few,CASTTGTLNSPLHF
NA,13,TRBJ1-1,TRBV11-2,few,CASSFGPVSEAFF